A selection of T cell receptor beta chains follows, all from one sample in a study of long-term antiretroviral therapy in people with HIV. Here immunoSEQ multiplex PCR was the method, and the copy in TCRdb shows in-frame clones only, minus some. This table holds about 29,000 clones, 88% found once. The sequenced sample was unsorted PBMCs, obtained approximately 5 years before starting antiretroviral therapy. These receptors originate from a man between 50 and 59 years old with HIV. The CDR3 runs from the conserved cysteine through the conserved F or W. The D gene is left open where the match is weak. Size is stated for part of the rows, as once, few or many counts, or as a class when the clone is expanded.

v_call	clone_size	d_call	j_call	cdr3_aa	cdr3_nt
TRBV23-1	NA	NA	TRBJ2-2	CASSGLGTGELFF	TGCGCCAGCAGCGGCCTGGGCACCGGGGAGCTGTTTTTT
TRBV10-1	NA	NA	TRBJ1-1	CASSESRGATEAFF	TGCGCCAGCAGTGAGTCTCGGGGGGCCACTGAAGCTTTCTTT
TRBV5-4	NA	NA	TRBJ2-2	CASSLDPAGELFF	TGTGCCAGCAGCTTGGACCCGGCCGGGGAGCTGTTTTTT
TRBV19	NA	TRBD1	TRBJ2-7	CASSMGQAAGEQYF	TGTGCCAGTAGTATGGGACAGGCCGCGGGCGAGCAGTACTTC
TRBV4-2	NA	NA	TRBJ1-1	CASSQNTGIVTEAFF	TGTGCCAGCAGCCAAAATACAGGGATAGTCACTGAAGCTTTCTTT
TRBV6-6	few	NA	TRBJ2-5	CASMKEGARAETQYF	TGTGCCAGCATGAAGGAAGGGGCTCGGGCGGAGACCCAGTACTTC
TRBV18	NA	NA	TRBJ2-7	CASSRTPAYEQYF	TGTGCCAGCTCACGGACACCAGCCTACGAGCAGTACTTC
TRBV4-2	NA	NA	TRBJ2-1	CASSQEQGREQFF	TGTGCCAGCAGCCAAGAGCAGGGACGAGAGCAGTTCTTC
TRBV7-8	NA	NA	TRBJ1-1	CASSLTGNPEAFF	TGTGCCAGCAGCTTAACGGGCAACCCTGAAGCTTTCTTT
TRBV6-6	NA	TRBD1	TRBJ2-3	CASSGQGRWGTQYF	TGTGCCAGCAGTGGACAGGGCCGGTGGGGTACGCAGTATTTT
TRBV19	NA	NA	TRBJ2-6	CASSTFAGVGGANVLTF	TGTGCCAGTAGTACCTTCGCAGGGGTCGGTGGGGCCAACGTCCTGACTTTC
TRBV19	few	NA	TRBJ1-1	CASSMGHRNTEAFF	TGTGCCAGTAGTATGGGACATCGGAACACTGAAGCTTTCTTT
TRBV5-1	NA	NA	TRBJ2-1	CASSPLASYNEQFF	TGCGCCAGCAGCCCATTAGCGTCCTACAATGAGCAGTTCTTC
TRBV19	NA	NA	TRBJ1-2	CASNQGQYRGYTF	TGTGCCAGTAATCAGGGGCAATATCGTGGCTACACCTTC
TRBV28	NA	NA	TRBJ2-7	CASRVGPYEQYF	TGTGCCAGCAGGGTCGGCCCCTACGAGCAGTACTTC
TRBV5-1	NA	NA	TRBJ2-1	CASSLAFGQSSYNEQFF	TGCGCCAGCAGCTTGGCCTTTGGACAAAGCTCCTACAATGAGCAGTTCTTC
TRBV9	once	TRBD2	TRBJ2-1	CASSIALAGGTYNEQFF	TGTGCCAGCAGCATTGCTTTGGCGGGAGGAACCTACAATGAGCAGTTCTTC
TRBV10-3	NA	NA	TRBJ2-7	CAISEGTVSSYEQYF	TGTGCCATCAGTGAGGGGACGGTAAGCTCCTACGAGCAGTACTTC
TRBV5-1	NA	NA	TRBJ2-5	CASSLSGPQETQYF	TGCGCCAGCAGCTTATCCGGGCCTCAAGAGACCCAGTACTTC
TRBV7-8	NA	NA	TRBJ1-5	CASSRGSLGQPQHF	TGTGCCAGCAGTCGAGGGTCGCTGGGCCAGCCCCAGCATTTT
TRBV18	NA	TRBD1	TRBJ1-5	CASSLGQVRNQPQHF	TGTGCCAGCTCACTGGGACAGGTCCGCAATCAGCCCCAGCATTTT
TRBV6-4	NA	NA	TRBJ2-1	CASSEDLYNEQFF	TGTGCCAGCAGTGAGGATCTTTACAATGAGCAGTTCTTC
TRBV18	NA	NA	TRBJ1-2	CASSPGGNYGYTF	TGTGCCAGCTCACCGGGAGGGAACTATGGCTACACCTTC
TRBV4-3	NA	NA	TRBJ2-1	CASSQDWSSGNEQFF	TGCGCCAGCAGCCAAGATTGGAGTTCGGGCAATGAGCAGTTCTTC
TRBV5-1	once	NA	TRBJ2-2	CASSFSGSNTGELFF	TGCGCCAGCAGCTTTTCCGGATCGAACACCGGGGAGCTGTTTTTT
TRBV11-2	NA	TRBD1	TRBJ1-2	CASSLVGQGGGYTF	TGTGCCAGCAGCTTAGTCGGACAGGGTGGAGGCTACACCTTC
TRBV5-1	NA	NA	TRBJ2-3	CASSLAFLSTDTQYF	TGCGCCAGCAGCTTGGCCTTCCTTAGCACAGATACGCAGTATTTT
TRBV9	NA	NA	TRBJ1-3	CASSEGGGRENTIYF	TGTGCCAGCAGCGAGGGGGGAGGCAGGGAAAACACCATATATTTT
TRBV30	once	NA	TRBJ1-2	CAWTRGFYGYTF	TGTGCCTGGACCCGCGGATTCTATGGCTACACCTTC
TRBV5-1	NA	NA	TRBJ2-7	CASSLTISYEQYF	TGCGCCAGCAGCTTGACCATCTCCTACGAGCAGTACTTC
TRBV6-1	once	NA	TRBJ1-5	CASSVLGTNQPQHF	TGTGCCAGCAGTGTGCTTGGGACAAATCAGCCCCAGCATTTT
TRBV27	NA	NA	TRBJ2-2	CASSFLRTGELFF	TGTGCCAGCAGTTTTCTAAGAACCGGGGAGCTGTTTTTT
TRBV2	NA	TRBD2	TRBJ2-1	CASSDGGRSDNEQFF	TGTGCCAGCAGTGACGGCGGGAGGTCCGACAATGAGCAGTTCTTC
TRBV5-1	NA	TRBD2	TRBJ2-3	CASTSSGVADTQYF	TGCGCCAGCACGTCTAGCGGGGTAGCAGATACGCAGTATTTT
TRBV9	NA	NA	TRBJ1-1	CASSVARSGAVNTEAFF	TGTGCCAGCAGCGTAGCCCGTTCAGGGGCGGTGAACACTGAAGCTTTCTTT
TRBV10-1	NA	NA	TRBJ2-2	CASSDGGAVTNTGELFF	TGCGCCAGCAGTGATGGCGGTGCCGTTACGAACACCGGGGAGCTGTTTTTT
TRBV19	NA	TRBD1	TRBJ2-3	CASNRGRTDTQYF	TGTGCCAGTAACAGGGGACGTACAGATACGCAGTATTTT
TRBV30	once	NA	TRBJ2-3	CAWKMGGASTDTQYF	TGTGCCTGGAAGATGGGCGGGGCTAGCACAGATACGCAGTATTTT
TRBV19	NA	NA	TRBJ2-5	CASSPSRETQYF	TGTGCCAGTAGTCCATCTCGGGAGACCCAGTACTTC
TRBV5-1	NA	NA	TRBJ1-2	CASSFQGEFYGYTF	TGCGCCAGCAGCTTCCAGGGAGAGTTCTATGGCTACACCTTC
TRBV6-6	once	NA	TRBJ1-1	CASSYRQPEAFF	TGTGCCAGCAGTTACAGGCAGCCTGAAGCTTTCTTT
TRBV4-3	NA	NA	TRBJ2-2	CASKLSNTNTGELFF	TGCGCCAGCAAACTTTCTAACACGAACACCGGGGAGCTGTTTTTT
TRBV6-5	few	NA	TRBJ1-2	CASSTSTIDYGYTF	TGTGCCAGCAGTACGTCAACAATCGACTATGGCTACACCTTC
TRBV9	NA	NA	TRBJ1-1	CASSVSRRMNTEAFF	TGTGCCAGCAGCGTCTCCCGGAGAATGAACACTGAAGCTTTCTTT
TRBV27	NA	NA	TRBJ1-2	CASSFYGLDGGYGYTF	TGTGCCAGCAGTTTCTATGGCCTCGATGGGGGCTATGGCTACACCTTC
TRBV2	NA	TRBD2	TRBJ2-3	CASRIRTSGSGHTQYF	TGTGCCAGCAGAATTAGGACTAGCGGGTCTGGGCATACGCAGTATTTT
TRBV19	NA	NA	TRBJ1-5	CASSTPVFYQPQHF	TGTGCCAGTAGTACCCCTGTGTTTTATCAGCCCCAGCATTTT
TRBV7-9	NA	NA	TRBJ2-5	CASSSIRFRETQYF	TGTGCCAGCAGTTCAATACGGTTTAGGGAGACCCAGTACTTC
TRBV2	once	TRBD2	TRBJ2-1	CASRGPSGGRDEQFF	TGTGCCAGCAGGGGACCTAGCGGGGGAAGGGATGAGCAGTTCTTC
TRBV7-2	NA	NA	TRBJ1-4	CASSLALSGTNEKLFF	TGTGCCAGCAGCTTAGCCCTGAGCGGAACTAATGAAAAACTGTTTTTT
TRBV11-2	NA	TRBD1	TRBJ2-2	CASSFRSQGRGGELFF	TGTGCCAGCAGCTTTCGGTCACAGGGGCGAGGCGGGGAGCTGTTTTTT